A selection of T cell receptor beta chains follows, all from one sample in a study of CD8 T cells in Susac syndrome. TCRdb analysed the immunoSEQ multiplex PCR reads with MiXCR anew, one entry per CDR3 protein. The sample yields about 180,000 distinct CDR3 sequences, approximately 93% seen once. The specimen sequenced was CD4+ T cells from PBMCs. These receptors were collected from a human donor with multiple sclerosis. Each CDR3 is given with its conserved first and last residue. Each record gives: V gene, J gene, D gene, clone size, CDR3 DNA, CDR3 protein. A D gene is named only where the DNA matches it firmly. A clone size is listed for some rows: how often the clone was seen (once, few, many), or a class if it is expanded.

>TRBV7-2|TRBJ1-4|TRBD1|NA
TGTGCCAGCAGCTTTTTAAGAAGGGGGCCTGCTAATGAAAAACTGTTTTTT
CASSFLRRGPANEKLFF
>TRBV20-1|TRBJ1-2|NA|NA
TGCAGTGCTAGAAGCTATGTAGGGGGGGATGCCTATGGCTACACCTTC
CSARSYVGGDAYGYTF
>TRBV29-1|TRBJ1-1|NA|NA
TGCAGCGTTGAATCAACAGAGAACACTGAAGCTTTCTTT
CSVESTENTEAFF
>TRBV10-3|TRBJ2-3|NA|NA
TGTGCCATCGGGACGGCGGGGGAGGGGGCGAATACGCAGTATTTT
CAIGTAGEGANTQYF
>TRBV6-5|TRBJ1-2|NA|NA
TGTGCCAGCAGCTCCCGACCGGACTATGGCTACACCTTC
CASSSRPDYGYTF
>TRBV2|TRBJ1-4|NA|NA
TGTGCCAGCAGTGTCGAGGCCCCAGGTGAAAAACTGTTTTTT
CASSVEAPGEKLFF
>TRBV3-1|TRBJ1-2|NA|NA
TGTGCCAGCAGCCGAGGGGACGTTTATGGCTACACCTTC
CASSRGDVYGYTF
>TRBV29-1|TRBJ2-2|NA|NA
TGCAGCGCCCCACGACAGAGCACCGGGGAGCTGTTTTTT
CSAPRQSTGELFF
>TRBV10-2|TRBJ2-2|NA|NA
TGCGCCAGCAGTGGTAGTAGCCCCGGGGAGCTGTTTTTT
CASSGSSPGELFF
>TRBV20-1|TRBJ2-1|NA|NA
TGCAGTGCCCACGACCTCAATGAGCAGTTCTTC
CSAHDLNEQFF
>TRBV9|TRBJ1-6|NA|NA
TGTGCCAGCAGTGATATGGGGCATGATAATTCACCCCTCCACTTT
CASSDMGHDNSPLHF
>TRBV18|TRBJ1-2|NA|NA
TGTGCCAGCTCACCGGAAGTGAACAGGGCAAGTGGCTACACCTTC
CASSPEVNRASGYTF
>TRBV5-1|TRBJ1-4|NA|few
TGCGCCAGCAGCGGAGGGGCATCTAATGAAAAACTGTTTTTT
CASSGGASNEKLFF
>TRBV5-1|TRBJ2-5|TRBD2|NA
TGCGCCAGCAGCTCCCAGCGGGGGAAACAAGAGACCCAGTACTTC
CASSSQRGKQETQYF
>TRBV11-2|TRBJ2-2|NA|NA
TGTGCCAGCAGCCCTTTCCCTGGGGCCGGGGAGCTGTTTTTT
CASSPFPGAGELFF
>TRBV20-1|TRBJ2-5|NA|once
TGCAGTGCTAGAAGTGGGGGGGCAGGGTCAGAGACCCAGTACTTC
CSARSGGAGSETQYF
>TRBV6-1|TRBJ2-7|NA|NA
TGTGCCAGCACCCCACTTCGGGGCACTACCTACGAGCAGTACTTC
CASTPLRGTTYEQYF
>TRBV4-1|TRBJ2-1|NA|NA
TGCGCCAGCAGCCAAGATGATGAGCAGTTCTTC
CASSQDDEQFF
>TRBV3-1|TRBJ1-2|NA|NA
TGTGCCAGCAGCCACCTCAGGGGTAGGCAGGGATCGGATGGCTACACCTTC
CASSHLRGRQGSDGYTF
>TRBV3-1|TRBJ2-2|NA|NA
TGTGCCAGCAGCCAAATGGCAGCGAACACCGGGGAGCTGTTTTTT
CASSQMAANTGELFF
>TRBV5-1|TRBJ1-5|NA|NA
TGCGCCAGCAGCTTGGCCCCGGGGCAGCCCCAGCATTTT
CASSLAPGQPQHF
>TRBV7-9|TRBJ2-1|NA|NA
TGTGCCAGCAGCCAATCCTCTAGCTCCTACAATGAGCAGTTCTTC
CASSQSSSSYNEQFF